The T cell receptor (beta chain) under discussion was sequenced for a study of cytomegalovirus exposure and HLA in healthy donors (dated by TCRdb to 2016 to 2017). Notes on the research overall: In an earlier analysis of about 560 of the donors, 250 to 350 Gb of sequence data and 117 million unique TCR beta sequences from about 180 million T cells were reported. An early release covering roughly 640 HLA-typed donors comprised approximately 290 gigabases of sequencing data and tens of millions of unique TCR sequences. The genetic ancestry cluster associated with self-reported Caucasian donors included 81% of the roughly 380 genotyped donors. The study was designed to test whether signatures of past pathogen exposure could be identified by cataloging public T cell receptors. The study profiled the T cell repertoires of some 610 subjects by immunosequencing and related them to cytomegalovirus serostatus. A separate validation cohort of roughly 130 different subjects was used in addition to the roughly 670-subject first cohort. The study combined high-throughput TCR immunosequencing, statistical association of individual TCRs with disease status, and machine learning to predict cytomegalovirus infection status. A later analysis re-analyzed previously published TCR beta repertoires from several hundred donors and added high-resolution HLA genotyping to study TCR occurrence patterns. Rather than using new phenotypic data, the later analysis identified candidate immune exposures from TCR beta sequences and from how often those sequences occurred across donors. To decide whether each TCR beta V gene segment behaved as functional or pseudogenic, an earlier analysis of nearly 600 of the donors relied on high-throughput TCR beta sequencing. Alongside the repertoire data, information on donor age, sex, ethnicity and CMV serostatus was compiled. In a later genetic analysis, genome-wide SNP genotypes for about three fifths of the roughly 670 donors were used, and that subset was treated as a discovery cohort. Every discovery cohort repertoire had been produced on one sequencing platform. HLA typing covered class I and class II loci at four-digit resolution. Typing coverage differed by locus: A, B, C, DRB1 and DQB1 were typed in about 620-640 donors, DQA1 in 522, DPA1 in 600 to 610, and DPB1 in about 450. Several DR-DQ haplotypes were treated as single units for association and clustering because of strong linkage in the cohort. Among several hundred genotyped donors of the cohort, an average of approximately 240,000 unique TCR beta nucleotide sequences was sequenced per donor, of which about 19% were non-productive.

Receptor amplification or capture employed the immunoSEQ multiplex PCR assay. For the multiplex PCR, a mixture combining 60 forward primers for TCR Vbeta segments and 13 reverse primers for TCR Jbeta segments was used. The CDR3 region of rearranged TCR beta genes was amplified from genomic DNA by a multiplex PCR assay. Amplified TCR beta libraries were sequenced as 87-base-pair reads on the Illumina HiSeq System. The original pipeline was this. Across the roughly 700 repertoires, a later analysis counted tens of millions of unique TCR beta chains, 9 million to 14 million of which were shared by at least two donors. To remove PCR and sequencing errors, raw reads were error-corrected and collapsed into unique sequences using a nearest-neighbor algorithm that merged closely related sequences. Alignment of CDR3 sequences to IMGT reference sequences was used to assign V, D and J gene segments. For a sequence to be retained, at least a six-nucleotide match to both a V gene segment and a J gene segment was required. Rearrangements were classified as productive when the CDR3 lacked stop codons and remained in frame with V and J, and all other rearrangements were classified as non-productive. Following IMGT convention, CDR3 was defined as the stretch from the second conserved V-encoded cysteine to the conserved J-encoded phenylalanine. In an earlier analysis of roughly 610 of the donors, sequences lacking an unambiguous match to a single V gene segment were excluded. In an earlier analysis of approximately 560 of the donors, a V segment was called functional when productive rearrangements were above 56.7%, and segregating when the standard deviation between donors exceeded 5%. A statistical classification framework was developed to diagnose cytomegalovirus status using the catalog of TCR beta chain sequences. V and J gene assignment, in a later analysis, came from comparing TCR nucleotide sequences with IMGT/GENE-DB human TR gene sequences. A later analysis assigned CDR3 sequences and most-parsimonious VDJ recombination scenarios with the TCRdist pipeline. In a later analysis, each TCR beta chain was defined by its CDR3 amino acid sequence together with its V-gene family, and reads lacking a unique V-gene family were excluded. A later analysis removed over 500 highly shared, low-generation-probability nucleotide sequences to deal with suspected cross-contamination and a sequencing artifact. In a later analysis, a clonal expansion index was calculated for each public chain from normalized within-repertoire ranks of inferred template counts. In a later analysis, generation probabilities were computed using a VDJ recombination model fitted to out-of-frame rearrangements, and the results were checked against IGoR. Hypergeometric tests were used in a later analysis to score TCR-TCR, TCR-HLA and TCR-CMV co-occurrence, with a repertoire-size bias correction applied to the TCR pairs. In a later analysis, false discovery rates were estimated by permuting HLA or CMV assignments 20 times. In a later analysis, co-occurring TCRs were grouped with DBSCAN, and TCRdist sequence similarity was added when clustering was performed within HLA-allele-positive subsets. Repertoires with fewer than 30,000 or more than 120,000 public chains were left out of co-occurrence clustering, as were five repertoires with anomalous nucleotide sharing. TCRdb re-hosts the immuneACCESS table, in-frame sequences only. Its copies lack some clones; in the studies checked, an unresolved V gene accounts for under half of them, and the cause for the rest is not known. That table furnishes V, J and clone size, whereas the DNA furnished D and trimming. This sample gives about 160,000 clones in total; roughly 85% of them show up just once. The ten most abundant clones make up less than 2.5% of the sample.

The cohort was made up of about 670 healthy bone marrow donors. All cohort members were sampled while nominally healthy, although unrecorded immune exposures were likely present. The donor tested CMV seropositive and was one of the 289 seropositive cohort members. A peripheral blood sample was collected from each donor, and TCR beta sequencing was performed on peripheral blood mononuclear cells. Genomic DNA extraction from the blood cell samples was performed with the Qiagen DNeasy Blood Extraction Kit. Broad study findings and their caveats: The only immune exposure information available for the cohort was CMV serostatus. A cluster of highly shared sequence variants was judged likely to be a technical artifact of the sequencing pipeline. In vitro tests confirmed that a few of the cytomegalovirus-associated TCR beta chains recognize cytomegalovirus antigens. A later analysis reported that several top co-occurrence clusters appeared linked to parvovirus B19, influenza, CMV and Epstein-Barr virus. A further reported finding was that TCR beta sequences accurately predicted the HLA-A and HLA-B alleles for most subjects in the first cohort. In a later analysis, HLA-associated TCR beta chains were found to be more clonally expanded and to have lower generation probabilities than equally common non-associated chains. In a later analysis, the rate of TCR association differed among HLA loci, with DRB1 alleles having the most associated TCRs and HLA-C alleles having the fewest. Most TCR sequences were observed very rarely across donors, whereas some public TCRs were present in many individuals. In an earlier analysis of fewer than 750 of the donors, most TCR beta V segments were observed in productive rearrangements about 87% or about 30% of the time, broadly matching IMGT annotations. The classifier was reported to diagnose cytomegalovirus status with high specificity and sensitivity in both the original and validation cohorts. The 87-base-pair reads could not distinguish some IMGT-functional V segments, including TRBV6-2 and TRBV6-3, so those segments were excluded. Linkage disequilibrium might explain the correlated functional status among segregating V segments, but an unknown experimental factor could not be ruled out. A total of 150 to 200 TCR beta chains were listed by the study as associated with cytomegalovirus. At a false discovery rate of 0.05, a later analysis linked around 15,000 TCR beta sequences to specific HLA alleles. Because some donors lacked HLA typing at each locus, the association tests relied only on the typed subset. Strong co-occurrence of HLA alleles, especially DR and DQ, made assigning TCR associations to individual alleles difficult. In a later genetic analysis, fewer N-insertions in productive TCRs were reported among donors in an Asian-associated ancestry cluster than the roughly 640-donor mean. In a later genetic analysis, a missense DCLRE1C variant was associated with V-gene and J-gene trimming of TCR beta chains, and the association was replicated in an independent cohort. Only TCR beta chains were sequenced in this cohort, and the absence of alpha or paired-chain data limited detectable features. It was suggested by the authors that the approach could potentially be generalized to other disease states and immunological phenotypes. Approximately 16 rarely observed V segments, including chromosome 9 orphons, were excluded from the earlier analysis of approximately 600 of the donors because counts were too low. In a later analysis, most CMV-associated TCR beta chains were found to appear HLA-restricted, with HLA associations seemingly driven largely by CMV exposure. Roughly uniform sequencing depth across donors was assumed in presence/absence analyses, although this assumption may not hold.

As for this clone: The target of this receptor is not known. No much larger clonotype is one base removed from it; base qualities were not supplied.

The CDR3 runs 19 amino acids, cysteine and phenylalanine included. Just CDR3 DNA is preserved here, 57 bases in frame from base 1. After removal of 3 bases from V and 3 bases from J, the junction retains 15 bases not matched to a gene. For CDR1 and CDR2, the germline V gene (reference sequence) lists PRHDT and FYEKMQ. This receptor was obtained from a man aged 18 to 29 in good health and CMV-seropositive. Material: PBMCs. This chain is built from TRBV13 and TRBJ2-1; 9 bases in between match TRBD1. The nucleotides read TGTGCCAGCAGCTTTAGACCGGGACAGGGTTTTGGCTTCTACAATGAGCAGTTCTTC. This gives the protein CASSFRPGQGFGFYNEQFF.